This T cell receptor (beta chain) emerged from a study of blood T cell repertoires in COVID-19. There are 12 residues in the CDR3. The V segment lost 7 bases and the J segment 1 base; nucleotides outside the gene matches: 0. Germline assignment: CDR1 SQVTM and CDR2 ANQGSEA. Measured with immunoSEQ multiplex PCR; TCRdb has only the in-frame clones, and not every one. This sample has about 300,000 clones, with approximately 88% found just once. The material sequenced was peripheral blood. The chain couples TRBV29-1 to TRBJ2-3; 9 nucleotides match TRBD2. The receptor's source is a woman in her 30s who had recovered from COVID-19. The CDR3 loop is CSERGGTDTQYF. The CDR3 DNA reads TGCAGCGAGCGGGGGGGCACAGATACGCAGTATTTT.